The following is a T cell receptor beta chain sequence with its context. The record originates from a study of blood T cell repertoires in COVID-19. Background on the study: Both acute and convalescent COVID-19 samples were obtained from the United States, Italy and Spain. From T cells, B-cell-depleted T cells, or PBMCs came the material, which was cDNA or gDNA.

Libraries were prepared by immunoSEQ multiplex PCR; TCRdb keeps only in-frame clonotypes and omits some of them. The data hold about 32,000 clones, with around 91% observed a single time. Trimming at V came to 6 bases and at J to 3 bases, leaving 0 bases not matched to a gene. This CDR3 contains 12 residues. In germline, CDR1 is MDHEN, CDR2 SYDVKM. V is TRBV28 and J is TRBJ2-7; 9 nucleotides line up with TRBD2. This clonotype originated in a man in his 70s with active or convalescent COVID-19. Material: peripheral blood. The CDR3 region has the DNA TGTGCCAGCAGGCGGGAGGGCTACGAGCAGTACTTC. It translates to CASRREGYEQYF.